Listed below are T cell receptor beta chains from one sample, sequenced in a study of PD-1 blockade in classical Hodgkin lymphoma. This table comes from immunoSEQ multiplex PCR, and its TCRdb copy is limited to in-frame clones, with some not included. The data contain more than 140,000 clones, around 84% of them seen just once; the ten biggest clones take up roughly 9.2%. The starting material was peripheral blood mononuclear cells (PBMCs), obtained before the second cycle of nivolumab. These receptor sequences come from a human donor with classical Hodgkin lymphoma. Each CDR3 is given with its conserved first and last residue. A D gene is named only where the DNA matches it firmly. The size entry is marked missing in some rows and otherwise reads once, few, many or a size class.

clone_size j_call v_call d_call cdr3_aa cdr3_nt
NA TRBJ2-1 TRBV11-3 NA CASSLDQGAGSYNEQFF TGTGCCAGCAGCTTAGATCAAGGAGCGGGCTCCTACAATGAGCAGTTCTTC
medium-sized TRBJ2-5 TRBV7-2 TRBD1 CASSSNRGYQETQYF TGTGCCAGCAGCTCCAACAGGGGGTACCAAGAGACCCAGTACTTC
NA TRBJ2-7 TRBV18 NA CASSPGEAEYEQYF TGTGCCAGCTCACCAGGGGAAGCAGAATACGAGCAGTACTTC
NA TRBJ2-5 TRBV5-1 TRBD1 CASSFPQGTGFEETQYF TGCGCCAGCAGCTTTCCCCAGGGGACAGGATTCGAAGAGACCCAGTACTTC
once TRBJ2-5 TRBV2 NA CASSSWGGAETQYF TGTGCCAGCAGTTCGTGGGGGGGGGCTGAGACCCAGTACTTC
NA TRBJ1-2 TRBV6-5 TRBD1 CATRSGTGGTGYTF TGTGCCACAAGATCCGGGACAGGGGGCACTGGCTACACCTTC
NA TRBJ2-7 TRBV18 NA CASSPSFPPSEQYF TGTGCCAGCTCACCCTCATTTCCCCCGTCTGAGCAGTACTTC
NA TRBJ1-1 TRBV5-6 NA CASSGGAWTEAFF TGTGCCAGCAGCGGGGGCGCATGGACTGAAGCTTTCTTT
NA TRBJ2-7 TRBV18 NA CASSPPSSYEQYF TGTGCCAGCTCACCACCTAGCTCCTACGAGCAGTACTTC
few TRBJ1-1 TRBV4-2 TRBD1 CASSPLDRVSTEAFF TGTGCCAGCAGCCCCCTGGACAGGGTAAGCACTGAAGCTTTCTTT
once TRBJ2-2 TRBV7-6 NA CASTKVLSGAGELFF TGTGCCAGCACCAAAGTCCTGAGTGGGGCCGGGGAGCTGTTTTTT
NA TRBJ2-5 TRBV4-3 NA CASSQDPLGTGETQYF TGCGCCAGCAGCCAGGACCCCCTAGGGACGGGAGAGACCCAGTACTTC
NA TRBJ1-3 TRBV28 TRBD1 CASSAGTVYTIYF TGTGCCAGCAGTGCCGGGACAGTGTACACCATATATTTT
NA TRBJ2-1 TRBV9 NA CASSPPSGFSYNEQFF TGTGCCAGCAGCCCCCCTAGTGGCTTCTCCTACAATGAGCAGTTCTTC
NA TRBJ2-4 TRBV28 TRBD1 CASSFPPPTDRGFPKNIQYF TGTGCCAGCAGTTTCCCGCCCCCAACCGACAGGGGGTTTCCCAAAAACATTCAGTACTTC
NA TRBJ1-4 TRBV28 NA CASRINRRINEKLFF TGTGCCAGCAGGATTAACAGGAGGATTAATGAAAAACTGTTTTTT
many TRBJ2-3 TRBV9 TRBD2 CASSILALNTDTQYF TGTGCCAGCAGCATACTAGCGCTAAACACAGATACGCAGTATTTT
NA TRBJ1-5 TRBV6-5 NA CASSYRPASNQPQHF TGTGCCAGCAGTTACAGGCCAGCAAGCAATCAGCCCCAGCATTTT
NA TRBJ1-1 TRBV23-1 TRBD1 CASSQLPDRGSDTEAFF TGCGCCAGCAGCCAACTTCCGGACAGGGGGTCGGACACTGAAGCTTTCTTT
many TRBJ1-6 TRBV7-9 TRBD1 CASSLTGGSSYNSPLHF TGTGCCAGCAGTCTTACAGGGGGCAGCTCCTATAATTCACCCCTCCACTTT
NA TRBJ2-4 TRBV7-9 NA CASSFQRALAKNIQYF TGTGCCAGCAGCTTTCAGCGGGCCTTAGCCAAAAACATTCAGTACTTC
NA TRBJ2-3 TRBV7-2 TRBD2 CASSLASGTISTDTQYF TGTGCCAGCAGCTTAGCGAGCGGGACCATTAGCACAGATACGCAGTATTTT
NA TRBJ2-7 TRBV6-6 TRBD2 CASSSRGGAGYEQYF TGTGCCAGCAGTAGTCGGGGGGGGGCTGGCTACGAGCAGTACTTC
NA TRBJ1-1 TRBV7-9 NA CASSLGELNTEAFF TGTGCCAGCAGCTTAGGAGAATTGAACACTGAAGCTTTCTTT
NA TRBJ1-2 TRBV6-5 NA CASSSMAGAPYGYTF TGTGCCAGCAGTTCGATGGCGGGGGCCCCCTATGGCTACACCTTC
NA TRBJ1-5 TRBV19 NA CASSIALGGYSNQPQHF TGTGCCAGTAGTATCGCACTCGGGGGTTATAGCAATCAGCCCCAGCATTTT
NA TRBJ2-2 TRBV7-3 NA CASSLTGVGNTGELFF TGTGCCAGCAGCTTAACGGGAGTGGGTAACACCGGGGAGCTGTTTTTT
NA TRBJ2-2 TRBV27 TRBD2 CASRGLALNTGELFF TGTGCCAGCAGGGGACTAGCCCTTAACACCGGGGAGCTGTTTTTT
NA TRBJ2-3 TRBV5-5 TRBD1 CASSLGDRATDTQYF TGTGCCAGCAGCTTGGGGGACAGGGCGACAGATACGCAGTATTTT
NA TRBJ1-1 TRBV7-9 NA CASSLVTPTEAFF TGTGCCAGCAGCTTAGTTACCCCCACTGAAGCTTTCTTT
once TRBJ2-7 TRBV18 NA CASSPPSGSYEQYF TGTGCCAGCTCACCACCTTCGGGATCCTACGAGCAGTACTTC
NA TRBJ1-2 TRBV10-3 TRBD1 CAIRIHRGDYGYTF TGTGCCATCAGGATACACAGGGGAGACTATGGCTACACCTTC
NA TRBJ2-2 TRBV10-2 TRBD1 CASRSGQGNTGELFF TGCGCCAGCAGGTCCGGACAGGGGAACACCGGGGAGCTGTTTTTT
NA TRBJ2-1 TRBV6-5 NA CASSDPGPNEQFF TGTGCCAGCAGTGATCCGGGCCCCAATGAGCAGTTCTTC
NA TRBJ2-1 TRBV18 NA CASSLTGPGDYNEQFF TGTGCCAGCTCACTAACGGGGCCAGGGGACTACAATGAGCAGTTCTTC
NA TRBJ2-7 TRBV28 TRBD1 CASSLTRDGTALDF TGTGCCAGCAGTTTAACCCGGGATGGGACAGCCCTTGACTTC
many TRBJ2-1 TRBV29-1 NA CSVWVIEQFF TGCAGCGTTTGGGTCATTGAGCAGTTCTTC
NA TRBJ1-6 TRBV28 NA CASSLVVGTATSYNSPLHF TGTGCCAGCAGCCTAGTGGTAGGGACTGCAACTAGCTATAATTCACCCCTCCACTTT
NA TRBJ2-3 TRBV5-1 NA CASSLVSGSGTDTQYF TGCGCCAGCAGCTTGGTTTCGGGGTCGGGTACAGATACGCAGTATTTT
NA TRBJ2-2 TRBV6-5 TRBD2 CASIGLAGAGELFF TGTGCCAGCATCGGACTAGCGGGGGCTGGGGAGCTGTTTTTT
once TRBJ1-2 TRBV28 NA CASSLARINYGYTF TGTGCCAGCAGTTTGGCACGAATTAACTATGGCTACACCTTC
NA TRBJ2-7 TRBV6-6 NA CASSYLEDYEQYF TGTGCCAGCAGTTACTTGGAAGACTACGAGCAGTACTTC
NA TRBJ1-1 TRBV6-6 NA CASRRTGTPNTEAFF TGTGCCAGCAGAAGAACAGGGACGCCAAACACTGAAGCTTTCTTT
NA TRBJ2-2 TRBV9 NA CASSVDMGSNTGELFF TGTGCCAGCAGCGTAGACATGGGGTCGAACACCGGGGAGCTGTTTTTT
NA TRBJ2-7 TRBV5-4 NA CASSPTVTSITYEQYF TGTGCCAGCAGTCCCACCGTCACCTCCATCACCTACGAGCAGTACTTC
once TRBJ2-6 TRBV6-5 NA CASSYDSSGANVLTF TGTGCCAGCAGTTACGACAGCTCTGGGGCCAACGTCCTGACTTTC
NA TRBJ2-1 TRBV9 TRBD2 CASSDGTRLAGGSSYNEQFF TGTGCCAGCAGCGACGGGACCAGACTAGCGGGGGGATCCTCCTACAATGAGCAGTTCTTC